Below, one TCR beta chain is given with its context. These data come from a study of blood T cell repertoires in COVID-19. CDR3 length equals 15 residues. Germline V gives CDR1 LGHNA, CDR2 YNFKEQ. Trimming pared 4 bases from V and 3 bases from J, leaving 15 bases between. Profiled with immunoSEQ multiplex PCR; TCRdb holds only in-frame clones, not every one. The profile covers about 140,000 clones, with around 81% appearing a single time and around 1.4% taken by the ten largest. The sequencing input was peripheral blood. The clonotype comes from a human donor in a cohort sampled during active COVID-19. This chain links TRBV4-2 with TRBJ2-5; the D gene is possibly TRBD2 (5 bases). CDR3: CASSPMGHGEETQYF. In DNA form, the CDR3 reads TGTGCCAGCAGCCCTATGGGCCACGGGGAAGAGACCCAGTACTTC.